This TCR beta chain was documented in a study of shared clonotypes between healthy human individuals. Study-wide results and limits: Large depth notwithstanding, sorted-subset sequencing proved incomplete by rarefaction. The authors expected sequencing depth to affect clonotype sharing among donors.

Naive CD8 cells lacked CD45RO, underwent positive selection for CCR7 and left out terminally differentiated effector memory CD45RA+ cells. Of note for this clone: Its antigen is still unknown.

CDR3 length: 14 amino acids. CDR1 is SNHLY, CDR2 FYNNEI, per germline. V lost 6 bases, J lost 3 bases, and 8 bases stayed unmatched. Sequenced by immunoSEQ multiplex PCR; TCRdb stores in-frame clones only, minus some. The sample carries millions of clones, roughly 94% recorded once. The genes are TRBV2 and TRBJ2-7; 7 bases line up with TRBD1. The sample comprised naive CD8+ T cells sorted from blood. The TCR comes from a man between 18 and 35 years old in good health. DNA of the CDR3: TGTGCCAGCAGAGACCGGGACAGCAACTACGAGCAGTACTTC. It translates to CASRDRDSNYEQYF.